This T cell receptor (beta chain) was captured by sequencing in a study of CD8 T cells in ankylosing spondylitis. TCRdb independently ran MiXCR on the 5' RACE reads; one entry per CDR3 protein. Of around 120,000 distinct CDR3 sequences listed, 20% to 30% are singletons. Germline V gives CDR1 SEHNR, CDR2 FQNEAQ (reference sequence). V lost 4 bases and J lost 2, with 8 bases in between. This CDR3 contains 13 residues. This clonotype turned up a few times. What it binds is unknown. The study, taken as a whole, reports: As reported, disease-linked clones showed significant enrichment in matched ankylosing spondylitis synovial fluid. Apparently characteristic of ankylosing spondylitis blood was a TCR beta motif (eight highly homologous variants). Disease-linked clones bore a CD8+ phenotype and were relatively rare in peripheral blood.

The clonotype comes from a male donor with ankylosing spondylitis. V and J are TRBV7-9 and TRBJ1-1; D gene ambiguous. Material for sequencing was synovial fluid, either unsorted or a sorted T cell fraction (not recorded which). The CDR3 DNA follows: TGTGCCAGCAGCTCCAGAAGAAACACTGAAGCTTTCTTT. As protein: CASSSRRNTEAFF.